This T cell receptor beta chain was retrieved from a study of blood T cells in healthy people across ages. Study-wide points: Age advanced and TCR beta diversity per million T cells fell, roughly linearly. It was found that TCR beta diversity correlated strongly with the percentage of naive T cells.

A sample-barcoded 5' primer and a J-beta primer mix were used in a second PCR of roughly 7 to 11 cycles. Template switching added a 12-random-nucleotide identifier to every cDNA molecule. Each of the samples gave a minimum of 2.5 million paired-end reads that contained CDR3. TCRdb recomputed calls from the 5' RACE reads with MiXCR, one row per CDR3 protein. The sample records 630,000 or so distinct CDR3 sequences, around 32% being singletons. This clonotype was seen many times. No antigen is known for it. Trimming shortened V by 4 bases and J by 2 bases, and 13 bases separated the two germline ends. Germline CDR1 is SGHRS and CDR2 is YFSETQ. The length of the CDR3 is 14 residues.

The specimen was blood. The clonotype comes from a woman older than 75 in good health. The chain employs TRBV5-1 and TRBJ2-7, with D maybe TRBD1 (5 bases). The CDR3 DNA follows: TGCGCCAGCAGCCCTGGAGACAGTACCTACGAGCAGTACTTC. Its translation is CASSPGDSTYEQYF. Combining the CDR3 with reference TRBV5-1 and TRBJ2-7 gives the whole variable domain KAGVTQTPRYLIKTRGQQVTLSCSPISGHRSVSWYQQTPGQGLQFLFEYFSETQRNKGNFPGRFSGRQFSNSRSEMNVSTLELGDSALYLCASSPGDSTYEQYFGPGTRLTVT.